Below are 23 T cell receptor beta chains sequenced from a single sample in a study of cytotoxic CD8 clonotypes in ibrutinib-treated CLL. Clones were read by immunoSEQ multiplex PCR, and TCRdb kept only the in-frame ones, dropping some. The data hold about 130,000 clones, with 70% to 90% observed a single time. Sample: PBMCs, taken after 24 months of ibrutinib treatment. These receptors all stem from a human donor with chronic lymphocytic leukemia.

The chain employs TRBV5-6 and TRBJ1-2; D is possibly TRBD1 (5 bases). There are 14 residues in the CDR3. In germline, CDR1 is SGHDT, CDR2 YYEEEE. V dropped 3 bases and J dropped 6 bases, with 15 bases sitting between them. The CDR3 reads CASSSGRLSDGYTF. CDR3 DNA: TGTGCCAGCAGCTCGGGACGATTAAGCGATGGCTACACCTTC.

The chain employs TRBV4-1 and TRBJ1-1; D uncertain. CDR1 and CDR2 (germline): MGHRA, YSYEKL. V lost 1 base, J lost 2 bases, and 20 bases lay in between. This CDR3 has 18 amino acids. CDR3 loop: CASSQVPRPQQRNTEAFF. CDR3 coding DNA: TGCGCCAGCAGCCAAGTTCCCAGGCCGCAGCAGAGAAACACTGAAGCTTTCTTT.

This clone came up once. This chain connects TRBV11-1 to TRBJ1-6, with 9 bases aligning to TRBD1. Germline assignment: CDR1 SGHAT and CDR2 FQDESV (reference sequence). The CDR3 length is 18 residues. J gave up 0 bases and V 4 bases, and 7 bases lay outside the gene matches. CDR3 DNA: TGTGCCAGCAGCTCGGGACAGGGCCGGAGCTCCTATAATTCACCCCTCCACTTT. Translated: CASSSGQGRSSYNSPLHF.

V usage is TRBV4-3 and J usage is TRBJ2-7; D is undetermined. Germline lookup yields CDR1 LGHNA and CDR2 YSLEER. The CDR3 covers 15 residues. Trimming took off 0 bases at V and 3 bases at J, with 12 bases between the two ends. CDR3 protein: CASSQDVAPFYEQYF. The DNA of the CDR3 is TGCGCCAGCAGCCAAGATGTGGCTCCATTCTACGAGCAGTACTTC.

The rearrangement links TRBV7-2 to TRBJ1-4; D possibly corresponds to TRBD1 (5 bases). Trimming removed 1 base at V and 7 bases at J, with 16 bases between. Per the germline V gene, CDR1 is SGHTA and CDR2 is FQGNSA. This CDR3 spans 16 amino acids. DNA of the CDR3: TGTGCCAGCAGCTTAGGGAGGTTAGGGGCGGTTGAAAAACTGTTTTTT. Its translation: CASSLGRLGAVEKLFF.

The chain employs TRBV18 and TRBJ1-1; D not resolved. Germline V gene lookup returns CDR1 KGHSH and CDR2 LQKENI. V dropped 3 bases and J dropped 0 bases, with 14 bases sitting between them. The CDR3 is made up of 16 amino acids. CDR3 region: CASSPRAREMNTEAFF. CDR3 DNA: TGTGCCAGCTCACCTAGAGCTAGGGAGATGAACACTGAAGCTTTCTTT.

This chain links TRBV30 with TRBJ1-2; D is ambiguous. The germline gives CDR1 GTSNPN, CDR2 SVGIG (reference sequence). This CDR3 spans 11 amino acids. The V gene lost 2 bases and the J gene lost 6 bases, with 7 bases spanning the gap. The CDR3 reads CAWSSDHGYTF. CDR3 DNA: TGTGCCTGGAGTTCAGATCATGGCTACACCTTC.

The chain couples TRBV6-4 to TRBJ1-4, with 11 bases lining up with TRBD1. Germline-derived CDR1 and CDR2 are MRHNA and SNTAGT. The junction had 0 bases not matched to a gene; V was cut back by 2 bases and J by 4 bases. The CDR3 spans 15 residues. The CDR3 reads CASSDGTGGNEKLFF. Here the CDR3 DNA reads TGTGCCAGCAGTGACGGGACAGGGGGTAATGAAAAACTGTTTTTT.

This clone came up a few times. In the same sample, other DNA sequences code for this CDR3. In DNA form, the CDR3 reads TGTGCCAGCAGCGTAGGGGGGGAAGGCAATCAGCCCCAGCATTTT. Translating it yields CASSVGGEGNQPQHF. This chain links TRBV9 with TRBJ1-5, with a weak D call TRBD1 (5 bases). V gave up 0 bases and J gave up 2 bases, with 9 bases separating them. CDR1 SGDLS and CDR2 YYNGEE come from the germline V gene. The CDR3 length is 15 residues.

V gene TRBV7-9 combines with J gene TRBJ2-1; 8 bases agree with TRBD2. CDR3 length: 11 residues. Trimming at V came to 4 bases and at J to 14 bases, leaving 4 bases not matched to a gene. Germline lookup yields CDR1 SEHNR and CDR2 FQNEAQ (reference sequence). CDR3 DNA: TGTGCCAGCAGCTCCGGACTAGCTAAGTTCTTC. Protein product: CASSSGLAKFF. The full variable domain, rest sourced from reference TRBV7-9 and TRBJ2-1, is DTGVSQNPRHKITKRGQNVTFRCDPISEHNRLYWYRQTLGQGPEFLTYFQNEAQLEKSRLLSDRFSAERPKGSFSTLEIQRTEQGDSAMYLCASSSGLAKFFGPGTRLTVL.

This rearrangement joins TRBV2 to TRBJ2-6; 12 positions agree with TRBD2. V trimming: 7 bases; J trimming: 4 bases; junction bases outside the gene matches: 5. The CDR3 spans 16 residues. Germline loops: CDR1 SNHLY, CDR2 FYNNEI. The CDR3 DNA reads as TGTGCCAGCAAACTAGCGGGGGGCTCAGGGGCCAACGTCCTGACTTTC. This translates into CASKLAGGSGANVLTF. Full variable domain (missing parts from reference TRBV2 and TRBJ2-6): EPEVTQTPSHQVTQMGQEVILRCVPISNHLYFYWYRQILGQKVEFLVSFYNNEISEKSEIFDDQFSVERPDGSNFTLKIRSTKLEDSAMYFCASKLAGGSGANVLTFGAGSRLTVL.

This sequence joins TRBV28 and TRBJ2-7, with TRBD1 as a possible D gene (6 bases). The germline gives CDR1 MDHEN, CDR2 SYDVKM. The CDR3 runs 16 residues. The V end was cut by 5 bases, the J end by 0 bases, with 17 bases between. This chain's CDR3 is CASSPHGTPDSYEQYF. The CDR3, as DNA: TGTGCCAGCAGTCCTCACGGGACACCTGACTCCTACGAGCAGTACTTC.

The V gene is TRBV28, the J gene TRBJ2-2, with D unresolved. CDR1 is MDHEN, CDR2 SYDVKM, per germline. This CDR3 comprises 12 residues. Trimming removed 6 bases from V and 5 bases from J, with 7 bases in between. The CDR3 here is CASSTPTGELFF. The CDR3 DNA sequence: TGTGCCAGCAGCACTCCGACCGGGGAGCTGTTTTTT.

CDR3 loop: CASSQLTGPSIYF. As DNA, the CDR3 is TGTGCCAGCAGCCAACTCACGGGGCCCTCCATATATTTT. The V call is TRBV5-6, the J call TRBJ1-3; a possible D gene is TRBD1 (5 bases). Trimming cost V 4 bases and J 11 bases, with 16 bases left between them. The CDR3 has 13 residues. Germline-derived CDR1 and CDR2 are SGHDT and YYEEEE.

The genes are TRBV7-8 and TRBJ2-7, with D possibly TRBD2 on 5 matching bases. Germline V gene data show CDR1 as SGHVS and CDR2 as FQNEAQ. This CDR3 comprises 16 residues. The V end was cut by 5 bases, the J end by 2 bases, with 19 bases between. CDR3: CASSPEGTATPYEQYF. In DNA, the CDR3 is TGTGCCAGCAGCCCAGAGGGTACAGCGACACCCTACGAGCAGTACTTC. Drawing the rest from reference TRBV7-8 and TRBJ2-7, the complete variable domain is GAGVSQSPRYKVAKRGQDVALRCDPISGHVSLFWYQQALGQGPEFLTYFQNEAQLDKSGLPSDRFFAERPEGSVSTLKIQRTQQEDSAVYLCASSPEGTATPYEQYFGPGTRLTVT.

DNA for the CDR3: TGTGCCAGTAGTATCGCTGGACAGGGGAGTATCTACGAGCAGTACTTC. Protein product: CASSIAGQGSIYEQYF. V gene TRBV19 combines with J gene TRBJ2-7; TRBD1 aligns across 9 bases. The germline V gene encodes CDR1 LNHDA and CDR2 SQIVND (reference sequence). V shed 3 bases and J 3 bases; nucleotides not matched to a gene: 9. The CDR3 length is 16 residues.

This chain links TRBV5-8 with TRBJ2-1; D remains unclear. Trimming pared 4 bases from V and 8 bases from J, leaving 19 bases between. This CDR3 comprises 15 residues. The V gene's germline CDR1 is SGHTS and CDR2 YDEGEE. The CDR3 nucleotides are TGTGCCAGCAGCCAAGGCCCCGGCCTGAGCCATGAGCAGTTCTTC. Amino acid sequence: CASSQGPGLSHEQFF. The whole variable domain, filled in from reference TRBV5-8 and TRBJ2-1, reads EAGVTQSPTHLIKTRGQQATLRCSPISGHTSVYWYQQALGLGLQFLLWYDEGEERNRGNFPPRFSGRQFPNYSSELNVNALELEDSALYLCASSQGPGLSHEQFFGPGTRLTVL.

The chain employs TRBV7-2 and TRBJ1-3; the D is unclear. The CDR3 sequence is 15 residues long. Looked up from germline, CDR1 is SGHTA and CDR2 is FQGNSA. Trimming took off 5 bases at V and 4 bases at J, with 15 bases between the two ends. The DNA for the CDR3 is TGTGCCAGCAGCCCGGAGGTTCTGGGCGGAAACACCATATATTTT. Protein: CASSPEVLGGNTIYF.

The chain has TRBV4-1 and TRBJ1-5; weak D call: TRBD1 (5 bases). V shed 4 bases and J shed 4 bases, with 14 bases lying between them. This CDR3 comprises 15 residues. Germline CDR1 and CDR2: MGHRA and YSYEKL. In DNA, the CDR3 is TGCGCCAGCAGCCCCCTGGGGGGGAATAATCAGCCCCAGCATTTT. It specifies CASSPLGGNNQPQHF.

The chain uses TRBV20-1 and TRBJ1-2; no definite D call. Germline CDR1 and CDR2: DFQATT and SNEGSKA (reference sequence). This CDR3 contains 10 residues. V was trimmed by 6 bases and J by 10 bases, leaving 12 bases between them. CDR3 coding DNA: TGCAGTGCATTATTCATAGACTACACCTTC. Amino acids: CSALFIDYTF.

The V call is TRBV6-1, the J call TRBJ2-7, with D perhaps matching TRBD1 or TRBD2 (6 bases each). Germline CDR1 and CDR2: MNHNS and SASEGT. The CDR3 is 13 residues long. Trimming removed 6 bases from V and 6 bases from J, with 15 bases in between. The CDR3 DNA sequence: TGTGCCAGCAGATCCGGAGGGGGGACCGAGCAGTACTTC. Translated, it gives CASRSGGGTEQYF.

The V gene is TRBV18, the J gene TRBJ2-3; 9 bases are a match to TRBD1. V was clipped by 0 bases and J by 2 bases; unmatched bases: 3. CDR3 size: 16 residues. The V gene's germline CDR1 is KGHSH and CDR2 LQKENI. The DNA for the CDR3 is TGTGCCAGCTCACCACCGGGGGACAGGGTCACAGATACGCAGTATTTT. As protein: CASSPPGDRVTDTQYF.

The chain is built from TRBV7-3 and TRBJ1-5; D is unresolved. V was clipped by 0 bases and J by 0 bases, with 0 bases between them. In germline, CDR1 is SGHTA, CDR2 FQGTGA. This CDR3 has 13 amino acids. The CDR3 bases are TGTGCCAGCAGCTTAACTAGCAATCAGCCCCAGCATTTT. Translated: CASSLTSNQPQHF.